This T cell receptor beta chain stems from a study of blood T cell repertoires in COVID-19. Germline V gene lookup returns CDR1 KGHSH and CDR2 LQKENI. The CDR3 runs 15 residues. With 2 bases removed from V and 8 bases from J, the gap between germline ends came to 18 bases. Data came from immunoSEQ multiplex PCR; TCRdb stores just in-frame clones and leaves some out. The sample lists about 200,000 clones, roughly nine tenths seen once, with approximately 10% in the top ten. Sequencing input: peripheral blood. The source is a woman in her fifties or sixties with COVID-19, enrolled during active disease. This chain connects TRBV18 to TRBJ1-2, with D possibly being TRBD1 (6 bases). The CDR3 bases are TGTGCCAGCTCACCAGGGGGCAGTCTCAATTCCGGCTACACCTTC. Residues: CASSPGGSLNSGYTF.